This T cell receptor (beta chain) was retrieved from a study of vaccination and CD4 T cells after COVID-19. Across the whole study: Every culture used as a control got a CEFX pool, an HIV-1 Nef pool, or no peptide.

Germline CDR1 and CDR2: DFQATT and SNEGSKA (reference sequence). The CDR3 totals 16 residues. Specified treatment: approximately nine-day PBMC culture with coronavirus spike peptide pools or control peptides (ViraFEST assay). The assay that was used to sequence DNA from cultured CD4+ T cells was the Oncomine TCR Beta short-read assay. TCRdb reprocessed the PCR reads with MiXCR, giving one entry per CDR3 protein. The sample records roughly 15,000 distinct CDR3 sequences, roughly 57% being singletons. Concerning this clonotype itself: Its antigen is not identified. At one end the junction does not follow the germline gene, possibly because of a read error.

Overall study findings and caveats: Within the convalescent patients, spike mono-reactivity was found in 304 of 307 vaccine-specific clones.

The chain joins TRBV20-1 to TRBJ1-6; 8 bases are shared with TRBD1. Input material: CD4+ T cells from blood, cultured in vitro. This TCR was sampled from a human donor who had recovered from COVID-19. The CDR3 DNA reads as TGCAGTGCTGGAGATATCGGGACAGGCGATAATTCACCCCTCCACTTT. Its translation: CSAGDIGTGDNSPLHF.